The clone carrying this TCR beta chain showed up many times. This entry belongs to a study of T cells after yellow fever vaccination. Germline CDR1 reads ENHRY; CDR2 reads SYGVKD. There are 16 residues in the CDR3. The V and J ends lost 10 bases and 1 base, in that order; junction bases with no gene match: 13. Making TCR cDNA involved 5'RACE template switching, which added UMIs and a universal primer site. TCRdb called the 5' RACE reads again in MiXCR, with one record for every CDR3 protein. The sample contains under 300,000 distinct CDR3 sequences, 6% to 8% of which appear only once. The starting material was CD4+ T cells sorted from PBMCs, obtained on the day of the yellow fever booster vaccination. The sequence came from a young man who received the YFV17D yellow fever vaccine. The chain has TRBV10-3 and TRBJ2-5; 9 positions match TRBD2. This chain's CDR3 is CATKGGLAWGQETQYF. The CDR3 nucleotides are TGTGCCACCAAAGGGGGACTAGCTTGGGGCCAAGAGACCCAGTACTTC.